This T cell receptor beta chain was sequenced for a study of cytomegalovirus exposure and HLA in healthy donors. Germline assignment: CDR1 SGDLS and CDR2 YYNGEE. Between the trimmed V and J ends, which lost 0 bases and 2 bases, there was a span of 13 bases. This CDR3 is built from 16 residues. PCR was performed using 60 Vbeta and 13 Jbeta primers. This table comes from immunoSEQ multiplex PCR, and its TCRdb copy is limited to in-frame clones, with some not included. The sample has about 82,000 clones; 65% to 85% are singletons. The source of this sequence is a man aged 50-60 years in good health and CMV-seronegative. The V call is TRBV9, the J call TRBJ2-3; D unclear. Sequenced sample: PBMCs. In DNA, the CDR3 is TGTGCCAGCAGCGTAGTTAACAGAACCTTCACAGATACGCAGTATTTT. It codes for CASSVVNRTFTDTQYF.